There are a few counts of the clone carrying this T cell receptor (beta chain). Scientists made TCR beta libraries using quantitative 5'-RACE with molecular barcodes. A single record per CDR3 protein comes from TCRdb applying MiXCR to the 5' RACE reads. The sample yields about 340,000 distinct CDR3 sequences, approximately 15% seen once. The sample is drawn from a study of CD8 T cells in ankylosing spondylitis. The V end was cut by 4 bases, the J end by 12 bases, with 12 bases between. Per germline, CDR1 MNHEY and CDR2 SVGAGI. This CDR3 is 12 amino acids long. The sequenced sample consisted of blood, either unsorted or a sorted T cell fraction (not recorded which). This chain links TRBV6-5 with TRBJ1-4; TRBD1 might be the D (5 bases). The receptor was derived from a male donor with ankylosing spondylitis or in good health (not recorded which). CDR3 in amino acids: CASSSGTSELFF. In DNA form, the CDR3 reads TGTGCCAGCAGTTCGGGGACTTCAGAACTGTTTTTT.